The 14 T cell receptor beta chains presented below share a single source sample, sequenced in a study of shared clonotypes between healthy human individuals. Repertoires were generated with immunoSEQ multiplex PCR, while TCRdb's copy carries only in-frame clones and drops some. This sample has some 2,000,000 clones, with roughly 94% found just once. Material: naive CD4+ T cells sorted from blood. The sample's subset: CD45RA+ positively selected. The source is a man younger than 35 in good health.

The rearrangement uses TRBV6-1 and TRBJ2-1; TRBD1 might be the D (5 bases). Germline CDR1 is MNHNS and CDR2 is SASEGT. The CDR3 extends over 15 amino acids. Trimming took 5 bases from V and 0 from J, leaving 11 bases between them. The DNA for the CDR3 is TGTGCCAGCAGTACAGGCTATAACTCCTACAATGAGCAGTTCTTC. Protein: CASSTGYNSYNEQFF.

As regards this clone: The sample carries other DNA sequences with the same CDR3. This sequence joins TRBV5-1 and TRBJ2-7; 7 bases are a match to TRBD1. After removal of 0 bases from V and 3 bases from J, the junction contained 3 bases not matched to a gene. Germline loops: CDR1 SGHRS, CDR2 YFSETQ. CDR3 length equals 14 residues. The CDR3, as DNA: TGCGCCAGCAGCTTGGACCAGGGGGTCTACGAGCAGTACTTC. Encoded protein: CASSLDQGVYEQYF. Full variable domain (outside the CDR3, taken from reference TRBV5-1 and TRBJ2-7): KAGVTQTPRYLIKTRGQQVTLSCSPISGHRSVSWYQQTPGQGLQFLFEYFSETQRNKGNFPGRFSGRQFSNSRSEMNVSTLELGDSALYLCASSLDQGVYEQYFGPGTRLTVT.

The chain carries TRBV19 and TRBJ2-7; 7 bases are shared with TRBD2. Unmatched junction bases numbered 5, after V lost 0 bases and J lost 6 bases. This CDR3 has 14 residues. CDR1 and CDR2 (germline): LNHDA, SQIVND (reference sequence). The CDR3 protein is CASSIDRLAAEQYF. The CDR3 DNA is TGTGCCAGTAGTATAGATCGACTAGCCGCCGAGCAGTACTTC.

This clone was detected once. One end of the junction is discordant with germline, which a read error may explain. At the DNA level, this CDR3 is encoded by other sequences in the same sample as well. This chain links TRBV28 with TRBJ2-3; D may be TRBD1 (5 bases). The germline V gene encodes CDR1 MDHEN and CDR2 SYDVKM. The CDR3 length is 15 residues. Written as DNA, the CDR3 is TGTGCCAGTAGTTTCCCCGGACAAGGCACAGATACGCAGTATTTT. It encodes CASSFPGQGTDTQYF.

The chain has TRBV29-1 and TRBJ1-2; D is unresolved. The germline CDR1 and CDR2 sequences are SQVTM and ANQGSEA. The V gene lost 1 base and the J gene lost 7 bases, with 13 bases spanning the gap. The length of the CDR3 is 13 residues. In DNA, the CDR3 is TGCAGCGTTGAAGTACCAGTCCTCTCTGGCTACACCTTC. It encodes CSVEVPVLSGYTF.

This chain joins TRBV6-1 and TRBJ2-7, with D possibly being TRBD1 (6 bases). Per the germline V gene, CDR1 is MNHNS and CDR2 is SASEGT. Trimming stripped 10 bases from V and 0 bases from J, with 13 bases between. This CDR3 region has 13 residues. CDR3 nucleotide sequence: TGTGCCATCAAGACAGGAAACTCCTACGAGCAGTACTTC. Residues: CAIKTGNSYEQYF.

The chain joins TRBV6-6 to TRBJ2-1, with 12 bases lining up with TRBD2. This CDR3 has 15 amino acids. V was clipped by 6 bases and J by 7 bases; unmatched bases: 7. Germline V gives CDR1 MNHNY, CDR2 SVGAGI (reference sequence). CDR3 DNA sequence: TGTGCCAGCAGCCGACTAGCGGGAGTAGATAATGAGCAGTTCTTC. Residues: CASSRLAGVDNEQFF.

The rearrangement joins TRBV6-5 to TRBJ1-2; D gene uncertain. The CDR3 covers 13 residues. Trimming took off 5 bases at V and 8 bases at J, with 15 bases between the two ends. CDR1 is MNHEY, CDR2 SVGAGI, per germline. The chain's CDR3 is CASSPLVGWGYTF. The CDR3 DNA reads TGTGCCAGCAGTCCCCTGGTCGGATGGGGCTACACCTTC.

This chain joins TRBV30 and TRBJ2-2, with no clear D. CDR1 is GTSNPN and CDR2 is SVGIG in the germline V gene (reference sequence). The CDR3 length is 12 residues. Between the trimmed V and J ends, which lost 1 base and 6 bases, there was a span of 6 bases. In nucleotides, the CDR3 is TGTGCCTGGAGTGAGGTCCCCGGGGAGCTGTTTTTT. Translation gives CAWSEVPGELFF.

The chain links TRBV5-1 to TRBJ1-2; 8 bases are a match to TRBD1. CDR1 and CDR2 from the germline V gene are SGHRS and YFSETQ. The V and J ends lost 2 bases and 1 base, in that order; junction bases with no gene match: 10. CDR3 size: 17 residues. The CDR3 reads CASSFDRGTRINYGYTF. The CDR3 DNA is TGCGCCAGCAGCTTTGACAGGGGAACTCGGATTAACTATGGCTACACCTTC. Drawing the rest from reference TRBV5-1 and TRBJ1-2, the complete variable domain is KAGVTQTPRYLIKTRGQQVTLSCSPISGHRSVSWYQQTPGQGLQFLFEYFSETQRNKGNFPGRFSGRQFSNSRSEMNVSTLELGDSALYLCASSFDRGTRINYGYTFGSGTRLTVV.

The CDR3 protein is CASSPFQDNIQYF. CDR3 sequence (DNA): TGTGCCAGCTCACCCTTCCAAGATAACATTCAGTACTTC. This rearrangement joins TRBV18 to TRBJ2-4, with D uncertain. Trimming shortened V by 3 bases and J by 7 bases, and 10 bases separated the two germline ends. In germline, CDR1 is KGHSH, CDR2 LQKENI. The CDR3 covers 13 residues.

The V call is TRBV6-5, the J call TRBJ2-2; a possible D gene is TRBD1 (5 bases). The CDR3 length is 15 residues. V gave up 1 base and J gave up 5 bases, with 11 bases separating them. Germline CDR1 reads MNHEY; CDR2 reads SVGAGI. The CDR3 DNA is TGTGCCAGCAGTTACTTTCAGGGTTCGACCGGGGAGCTGTTTTTT. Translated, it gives CASSYFQGSTGELFF.

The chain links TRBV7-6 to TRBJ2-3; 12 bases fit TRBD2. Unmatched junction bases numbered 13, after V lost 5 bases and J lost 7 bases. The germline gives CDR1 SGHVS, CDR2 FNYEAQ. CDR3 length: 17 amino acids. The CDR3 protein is CASSPRASGGAWNTQYF. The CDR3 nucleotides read TGTGCCAGCAGCCCCCGTGCTAGCGGGGGGGCCTGGAATACGCAGTATTTT.

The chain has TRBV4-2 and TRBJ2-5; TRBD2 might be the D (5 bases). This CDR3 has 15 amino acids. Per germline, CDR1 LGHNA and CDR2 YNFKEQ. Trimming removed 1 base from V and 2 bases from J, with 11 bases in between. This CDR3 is CASSQGRETQETQYF. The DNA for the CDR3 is TGTGCCAGCAGCCAAGGAAGGGAGACACAAGAGACCCAGTACTTC.